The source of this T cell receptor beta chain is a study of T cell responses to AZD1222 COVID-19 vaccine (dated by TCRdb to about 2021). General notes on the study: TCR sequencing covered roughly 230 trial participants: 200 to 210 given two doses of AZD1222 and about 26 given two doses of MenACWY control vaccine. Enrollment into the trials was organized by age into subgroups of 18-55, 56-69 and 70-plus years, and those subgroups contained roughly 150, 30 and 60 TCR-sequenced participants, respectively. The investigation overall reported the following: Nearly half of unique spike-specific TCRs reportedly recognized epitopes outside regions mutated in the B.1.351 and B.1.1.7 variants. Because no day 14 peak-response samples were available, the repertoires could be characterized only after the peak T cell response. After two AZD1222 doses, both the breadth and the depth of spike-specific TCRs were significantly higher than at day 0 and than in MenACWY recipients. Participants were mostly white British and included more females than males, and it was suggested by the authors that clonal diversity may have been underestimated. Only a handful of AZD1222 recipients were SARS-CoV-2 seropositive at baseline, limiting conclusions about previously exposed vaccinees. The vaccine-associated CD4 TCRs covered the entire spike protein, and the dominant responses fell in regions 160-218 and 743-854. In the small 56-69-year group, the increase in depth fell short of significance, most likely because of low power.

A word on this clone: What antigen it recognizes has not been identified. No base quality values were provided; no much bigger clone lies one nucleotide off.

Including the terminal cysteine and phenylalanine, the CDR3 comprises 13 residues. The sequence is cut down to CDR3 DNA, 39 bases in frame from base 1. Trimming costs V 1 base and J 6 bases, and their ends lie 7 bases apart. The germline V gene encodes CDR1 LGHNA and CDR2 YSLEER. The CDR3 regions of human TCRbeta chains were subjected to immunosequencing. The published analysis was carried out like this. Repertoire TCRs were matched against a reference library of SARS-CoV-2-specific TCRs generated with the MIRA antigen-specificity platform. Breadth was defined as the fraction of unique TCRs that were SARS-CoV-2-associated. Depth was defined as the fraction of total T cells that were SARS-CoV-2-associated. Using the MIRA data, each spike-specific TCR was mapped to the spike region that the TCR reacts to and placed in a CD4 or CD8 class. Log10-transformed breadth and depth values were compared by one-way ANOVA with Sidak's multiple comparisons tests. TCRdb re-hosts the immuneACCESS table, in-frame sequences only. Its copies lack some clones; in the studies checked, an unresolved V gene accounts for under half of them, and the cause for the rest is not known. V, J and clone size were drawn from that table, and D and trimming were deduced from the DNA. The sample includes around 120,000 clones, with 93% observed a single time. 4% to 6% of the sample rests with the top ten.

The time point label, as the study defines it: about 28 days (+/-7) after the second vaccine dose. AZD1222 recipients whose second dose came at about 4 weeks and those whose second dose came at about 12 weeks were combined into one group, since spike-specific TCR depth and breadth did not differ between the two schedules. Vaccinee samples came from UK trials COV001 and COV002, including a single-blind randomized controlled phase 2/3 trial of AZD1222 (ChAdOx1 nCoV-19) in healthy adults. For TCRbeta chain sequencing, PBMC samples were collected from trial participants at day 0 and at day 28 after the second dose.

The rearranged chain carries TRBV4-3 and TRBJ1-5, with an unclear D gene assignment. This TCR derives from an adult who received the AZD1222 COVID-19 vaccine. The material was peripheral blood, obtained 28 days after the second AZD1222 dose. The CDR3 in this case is CASSQVAGQPQHF. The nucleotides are TGCGCCAGCAGCCAAGTGGCTGGTCAGCCCCAGCATTTT.